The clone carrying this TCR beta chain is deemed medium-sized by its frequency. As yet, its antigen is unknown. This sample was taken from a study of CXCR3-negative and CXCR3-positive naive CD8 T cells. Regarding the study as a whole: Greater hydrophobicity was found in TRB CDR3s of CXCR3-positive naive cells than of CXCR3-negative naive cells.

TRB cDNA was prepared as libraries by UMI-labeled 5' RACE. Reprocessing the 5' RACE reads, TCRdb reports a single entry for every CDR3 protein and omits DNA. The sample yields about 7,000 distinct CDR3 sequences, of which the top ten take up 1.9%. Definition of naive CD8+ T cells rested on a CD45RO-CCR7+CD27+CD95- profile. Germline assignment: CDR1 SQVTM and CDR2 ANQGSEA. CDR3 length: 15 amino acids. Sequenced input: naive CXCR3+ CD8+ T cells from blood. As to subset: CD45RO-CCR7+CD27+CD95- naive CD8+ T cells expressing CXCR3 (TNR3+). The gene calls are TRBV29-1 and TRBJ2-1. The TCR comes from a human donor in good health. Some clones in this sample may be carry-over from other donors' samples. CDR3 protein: CSVEGSGSSYNEQFF.